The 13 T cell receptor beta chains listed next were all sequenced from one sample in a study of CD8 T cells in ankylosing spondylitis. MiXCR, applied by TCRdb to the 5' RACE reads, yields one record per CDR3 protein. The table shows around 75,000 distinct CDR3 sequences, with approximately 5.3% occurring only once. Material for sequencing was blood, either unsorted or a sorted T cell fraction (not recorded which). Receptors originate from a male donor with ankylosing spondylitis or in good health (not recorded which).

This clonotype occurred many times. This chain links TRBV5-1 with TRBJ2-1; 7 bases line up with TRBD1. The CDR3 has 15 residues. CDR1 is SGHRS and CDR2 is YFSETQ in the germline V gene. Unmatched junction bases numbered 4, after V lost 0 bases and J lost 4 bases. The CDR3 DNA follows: TGCGCCAGCAGCTTGGGACAGGGAGATTACAATGAGCAGTTCTTC. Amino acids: CASSLGQGDYNEQFF.

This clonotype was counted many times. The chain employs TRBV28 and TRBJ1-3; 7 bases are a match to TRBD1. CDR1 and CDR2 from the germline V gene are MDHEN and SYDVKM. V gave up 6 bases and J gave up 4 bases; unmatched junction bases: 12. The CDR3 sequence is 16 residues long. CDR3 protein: CASSRRGGGKGNTIYF. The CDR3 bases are TGTGCCAGCAGCCGTCGGGGAGGGGGCAAAGGAAACACCATATATTTT.

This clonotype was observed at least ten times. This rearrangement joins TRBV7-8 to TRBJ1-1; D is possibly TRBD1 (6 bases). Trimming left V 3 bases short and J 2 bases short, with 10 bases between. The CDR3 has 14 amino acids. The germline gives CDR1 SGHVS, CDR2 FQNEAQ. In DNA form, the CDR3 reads TGTGCCAGCAGCTTCGGGGGCTTTAACACTGAAGCTTTCTTT. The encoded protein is CASSFGGFNTEAFF.

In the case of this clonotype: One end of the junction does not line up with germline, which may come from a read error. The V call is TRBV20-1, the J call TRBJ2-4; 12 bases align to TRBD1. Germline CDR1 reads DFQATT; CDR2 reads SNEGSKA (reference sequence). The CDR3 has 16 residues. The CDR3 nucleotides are TGTAGTGCTAGAGATCGCGGGACAGGGGGCAAGACCATTCAGTACTTC. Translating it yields CSARDRGTGGKTIQYF.

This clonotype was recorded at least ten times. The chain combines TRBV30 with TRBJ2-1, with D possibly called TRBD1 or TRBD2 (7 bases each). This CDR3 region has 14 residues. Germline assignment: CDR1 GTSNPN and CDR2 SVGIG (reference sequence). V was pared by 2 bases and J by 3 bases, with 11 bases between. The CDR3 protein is CAWSQGGSYNEQFF. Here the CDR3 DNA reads TGTGCCTGGAGTCAGGGGGGGAGCTACAATGAGCAGTTCTTC.

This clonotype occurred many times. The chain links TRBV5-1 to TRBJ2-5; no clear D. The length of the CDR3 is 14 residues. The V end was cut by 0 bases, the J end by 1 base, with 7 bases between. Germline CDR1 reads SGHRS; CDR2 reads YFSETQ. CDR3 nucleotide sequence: TGCGCCAGCAGCTTGGCGGAACTCCAAGAGACCCAGTACTTC. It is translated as CASSLAELQETQYF.

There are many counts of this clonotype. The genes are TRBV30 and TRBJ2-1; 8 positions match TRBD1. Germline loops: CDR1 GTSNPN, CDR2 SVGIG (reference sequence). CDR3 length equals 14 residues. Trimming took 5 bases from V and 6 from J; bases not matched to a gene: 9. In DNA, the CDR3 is TGTGCCTGGCGGACAGGGCCGGCCGTCAATGAGCAGTTCTTC. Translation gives CAWRTGPAVNEQFF.

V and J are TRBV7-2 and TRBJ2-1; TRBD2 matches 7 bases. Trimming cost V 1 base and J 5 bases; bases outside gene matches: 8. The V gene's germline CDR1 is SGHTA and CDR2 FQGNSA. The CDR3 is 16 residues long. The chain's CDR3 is CASSLVGAGNNNEQFF. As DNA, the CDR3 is TGTGCCAGCAGCTTAGTGGGAGCGGGGAACAACAATGAGCAGTTCTTC.

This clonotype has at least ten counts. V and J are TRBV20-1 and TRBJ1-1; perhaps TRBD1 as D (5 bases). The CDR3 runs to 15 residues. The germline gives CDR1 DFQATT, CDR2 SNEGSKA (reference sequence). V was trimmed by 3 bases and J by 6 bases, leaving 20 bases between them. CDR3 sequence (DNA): TGCAGTGCTAGGGGGGGGATGGGGTTGGCTTCTGAAGCTTTCTTT. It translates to CSARGGMGLASEAFF.

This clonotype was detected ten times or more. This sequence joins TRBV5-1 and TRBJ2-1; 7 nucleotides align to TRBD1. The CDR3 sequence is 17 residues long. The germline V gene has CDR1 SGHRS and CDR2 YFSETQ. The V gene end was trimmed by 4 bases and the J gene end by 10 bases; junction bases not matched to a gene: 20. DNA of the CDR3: TGCGCCAGCAGCCATCAACCAAACGACAGGGACACAAGGGAGCAGTTCTTC. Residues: CASSHQPNDRDTREQFF.

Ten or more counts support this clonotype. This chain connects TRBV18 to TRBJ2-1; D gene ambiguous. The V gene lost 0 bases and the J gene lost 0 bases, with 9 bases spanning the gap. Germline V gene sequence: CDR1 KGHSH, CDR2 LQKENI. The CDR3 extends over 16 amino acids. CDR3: CASSPPTFSSYNEQFF. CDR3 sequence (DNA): TGTGCCAGCTCACCACCGACTTTCAGCTCCTACAATGAGCAGTTCTTC.

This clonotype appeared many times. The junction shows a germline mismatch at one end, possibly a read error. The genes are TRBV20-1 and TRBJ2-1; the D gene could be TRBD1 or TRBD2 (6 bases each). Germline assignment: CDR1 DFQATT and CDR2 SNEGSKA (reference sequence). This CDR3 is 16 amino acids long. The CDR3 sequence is CCARTLAGTSYNEQFF. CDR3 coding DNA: TGCTGTGCTAGAACGCTGGCGGGGACATCTTACAATGAGCAGTTCTTC.

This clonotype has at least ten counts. CDR3 sequence (DNA): TGCAGTGCTAGAGATCAGGGAGGGGGTTACTTCTACGAGCAGTACTTC. Translated: CSARDQGGGYFYEQYF. The V gene is TRBV20-1, the J gene TRBJ2-7; maybe TRBD2 (7 bases). This CDR3 spans 16 amino acids. The V gene lost 0 bases and the J gene lost 3 bases, with 18 bases spanning the gap. CDR1 and CDR2 from the germline V gene are DFQATT and SNEGSKA (reference sequence).